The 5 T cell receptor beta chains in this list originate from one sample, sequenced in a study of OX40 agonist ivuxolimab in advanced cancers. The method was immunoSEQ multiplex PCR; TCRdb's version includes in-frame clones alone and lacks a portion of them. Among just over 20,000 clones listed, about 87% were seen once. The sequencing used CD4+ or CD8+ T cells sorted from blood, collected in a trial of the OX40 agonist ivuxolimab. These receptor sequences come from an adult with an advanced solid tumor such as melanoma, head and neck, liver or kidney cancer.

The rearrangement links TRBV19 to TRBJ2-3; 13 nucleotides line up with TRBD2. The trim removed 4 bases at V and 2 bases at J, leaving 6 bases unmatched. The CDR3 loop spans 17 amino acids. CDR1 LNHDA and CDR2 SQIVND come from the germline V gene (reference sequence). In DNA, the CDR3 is TGTGCCAGTAGTACACCGGGACTAGCGGGACCCACAGATACGCAGTATTTT. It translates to CASSTPGLAGPTDTQYF. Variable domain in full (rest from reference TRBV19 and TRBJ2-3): DGGITQSPKYLFRKEGQNVTLSCEQNLNHDAMYWYRQDPGQGLRLIYYSQIVNDFQKGDIAEGYSVSREKKESFPLTVTSAQKNPTAFYLCASSTPGLAGPTDTQYFGPGTRLTVL.

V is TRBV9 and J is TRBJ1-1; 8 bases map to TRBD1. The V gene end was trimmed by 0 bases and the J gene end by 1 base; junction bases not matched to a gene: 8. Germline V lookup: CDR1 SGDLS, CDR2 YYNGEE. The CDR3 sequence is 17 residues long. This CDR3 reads CASSVAGGVRTNTEAFF. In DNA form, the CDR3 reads TGTGCCAGCAGCGTAGCAGGGGGCGTTCGGACGAACACTGAAGCTTTCTTT.

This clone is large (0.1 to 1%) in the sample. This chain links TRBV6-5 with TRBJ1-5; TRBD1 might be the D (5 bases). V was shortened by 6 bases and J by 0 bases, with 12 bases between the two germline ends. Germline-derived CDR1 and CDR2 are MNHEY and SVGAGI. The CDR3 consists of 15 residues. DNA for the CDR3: TGTGCCAGCAGACCCGGGGGGGGTAGCAATCAGCCCCAGCATTTT. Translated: CASRPGGGSNQPQHF.

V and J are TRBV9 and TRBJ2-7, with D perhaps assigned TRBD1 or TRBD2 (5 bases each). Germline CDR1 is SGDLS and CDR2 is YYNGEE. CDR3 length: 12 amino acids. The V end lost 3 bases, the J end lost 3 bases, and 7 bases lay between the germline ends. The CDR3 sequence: CASSARGYEQYF. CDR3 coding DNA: TGTGCCAGCAGCGCGAGGGGCTACGAGCAGTACTTC. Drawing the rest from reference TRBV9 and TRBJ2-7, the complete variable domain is DSGVTQTPKHLITATGQRVTLRCSPRSGDLSVYWYQQSLDQGLQFLIQYYNGEERAKGNILERFSAQQFPDLHSELNLSSLELGDSALYFCASSARGYEQYFGPGTRLTVT.

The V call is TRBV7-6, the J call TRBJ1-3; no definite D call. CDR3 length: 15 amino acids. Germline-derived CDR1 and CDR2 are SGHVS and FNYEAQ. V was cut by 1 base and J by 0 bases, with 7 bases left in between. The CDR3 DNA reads TGTGCCAGCAGCTTAGAGTTAGCCTCTGGAAACACCATATATTTT. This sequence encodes CASSLELASGNTIYF.